This T cell receptor (beta chain) was found in a study of CD8 T cells in ankylosing spondylitis. TCRdb processed the 5' RACE reads anew with MiXCR; each CDR3 protein has one entry. The sample shows approximately 46,000 distinct CDR3 sequences, more than 9.5% of them seen only once. This clonotype was seen at least ten times. Its antigen is as yet unknown. Study observations and caveats: Past research had described some motif variants in reactive arthritis synovial fluid and blood. Apparently characteristic of ankylosing spondylitis blood was a TCR beta motif (about 8 highly homologous variants).

Material for sequencing was blood, either unsorted or a sorted T cell fraction (not recorded which). The clonotype comes from a male donor with ankylosing spondylitis or in good health (not recorded which).

This chain's CDR3 is CASSEDDRDIHEQYF. The CDR3 DNA reads as TGTGCCAGCAGTGAAGATGACAGGGATATCCACGAGCAGTACTTC. The chain couples TRBV6-1 to TRBJ2-7, with 7 bases matching TRBD1. Germline lookup yields CDR1 MNHNS and CDR2 SASEGT. This CDR3 is built from 15 residues. With V trimmed by 1 base and J by 5 bases, 8 bases remained unmatched.